This T cell receptor (beta chain) was sequenced for a study of OX40 agonist ivuxolimab in advanced cancers. Looked up from germline, CDR1 is ENHRY and CDR2 is SYGVKD. Trimming took off 2 bases at V and 2 bases at J, with 3 bases between the two ends. The CDR3 length is 12 residues. Assay used: immunoSEQ multiplex PCR; TCRdb lists only in-frame clones, some missing. The table includes about 86,000 clones, under 95% detected once. A note on this clone: Its antigen is undetermined.

Study-wide points: Researchers report that CD8+ T cells had, on average, more expanded clones than CD4+.

The chain links TRBV10-3 to TRBJ1-1, with no clear D. Sequenced material: CD4+ or CD8+ T cells sorted from blood, taken in a trial of the OX40 agonist ivuxolimab. This TCR came from an adult with an advanced solid tumor such as melanoma, head and neck, liver or kidney cancer. In nucleotides, the CDR3 is TGTGCCATCAGTGAGGGCAACACTGAAGCTTTCTTT. It codes for CAISEGNTEAFF.